A selection of T cell receptor beta chains follows, all from one sample in a study of T cell responses to AZD1222 COVID-19 vaccine. Profiling relied on immunoSEQ multiplex PCR, and the TCRdb table lists in-frame clones only, not all of them. This sample has 100,000 to 150,000 clones; just over 90% occur once, and the top ten carry approximately 1.1%. Material: peripheral blood, obtained 28 days after the second AZD1222 dose. These receptors all come from an adult who received the AZD1222 COVID-19 vaccine. Both conserved end residues are part of each CDR3. A D gene is named only where the DNA matches it firmly. For some rows the clone size is stated as once, few or many, or as a class when expanded; others skip it.

size	D	J	V	DNA	CDR3
NA	NA	TRBJ2-5	TRBV24-1	TGTGCCACCAGTGGGGGAGAGACCCAGTACTTC	CATSGGETQYF
once	NA	TRBJ2-7	TRBV27	TGTGCCAGCAGTTCGGTCCTGCGGCGTCTCTACGAGCAGTACTTC	CASSSVLRRLYEQYF
NA	NA	TRBJ2-5	TRBV27	TGTGCCAGCAGTTTTGTGGGTACGGAGACCCAGTACTTC	CASSFVGTETQYF
NA	TRBD2	TRBJ2-1	TRBV28	TGTGCCAGCAGTTCCGTTGGAAGCGGGATCTCCTACAATGAGCAGTTCTTC	CASSSVGSGISYNEQFF
NA	NA	TRBJ1-3	TRBV12-2	TGTGCAAGTCACCCGGGACAGGGGCTTGGAAACACCATATATTTT	CASHPGQGLGNTIYF
NA	NA	TRBJ2-2	TRBV9	TGTGCCAGCGAAGGGGGTGCCGGGGAGCTGTTTTTT	CASEGGAGELFF
NA	NA	TRBJ2-7	TRBV5-8	TGTGCCAGCAGCTTGCGACAGTTGGAGCAGTACTTC	CASSLRQLEQYF
NA	TRBD1	TRBJ2-7	TRBV24-1	TGTGCCACCAGTGATTTCCCACAGGGGGCCTACGAGCAGTACTTC	CATSDFPQGAYEQYF
NA	NA	TRBJ2-1	TRBV13	TGTGCCAGCACCGTCATTGGGGGTGAATCCTACAATGAGCAGTTCTTC	CASTVIGGESYNEQFF
NA	NA	TRBJ1-2	TRBV29-1	TGCAGCGTCAACACCGCAGGGTATGGCTACACCTTC	CSVNTAGYGYTF
NA	TRBD1	TRBJ2-3	TRBV29-1	TGCAGCGTTCGGACAGGGTGGCGCACAGATACGCAGTATTTT	CSVRTGWRTDTQYF
once	TRBD1	TRBJ1-5	TRBV2	TGTGCCAGCAGGGTGGGACAGGGGAATCAGCCCCAGCATTTT	CASRVGQGNQPQHF
NA	TRBD2	TRBJ2-7	TRBV5-8	TGTGCCAGCAGCTTGGACGGAGCGGGAGGGCTTTCAGACGAGCAGTACTTC	CASSLDGAGGLSDEQYF
NA	NA	TRBJ2-5	TRBV13	TGTGCCAGCAGCTTCTCCGAGACCCAGTACTTC	CASSFSETQYF
NA	NA	TRBJ2-3	TRBV14	TGTGCCAGCAGCCAGAGACAGGCCACAGATACGCAGTATTTT	CASSQRQATDTQYF
NA	NA	TRBJ2-2	TRBV11-1	TGTGCCAGCAGCTTATACCGGGCTAGCAGGACCGGGGAGCTGTTTTTT	CASSLYRASRTGELFF
few	TRBD1	TRBJ2-7	TRBV2	TGTGCCAGCAGCGCCTCGGGACAGGGGCTCGAGCAGTACTTC	CASSASGQGLEQYF
NA	NA	TRBJ2-3	TRBV5-1	TGCGCCAGCAGCCCCCGGGTTAGCGGCACAGATACGCAGTATTTT	CASSPRVSGTDTQYF
NA	NA	TRBJ1-3	TRBV27	TGTGCCAGCAGTTCTACGAGACTGAACTCTGGAAACACCATATATTTT	CASSSTRLNSGNTIYF
NA	TRBD1	TRBJ1-2	TRBV27	TGTGCCAGCAGTACACGACAGGGGAGTTCTGATGGCTACACCTTC	CASSTRQGSSDGYTF
once	NA	TRBJ2-1	TRBV27	TGTGCCAGCAGTTTAGATGCTAGCCGGGCCTACAATGAGCAGTTCTTC	CASSLDASRAYNEQFF
NA	NA	TRBJ1-6	TRBV2	TGTGCCAGCAGGGCCTTTGAAGCCGCTAATTCACCCCTCCACTTT	CASRAFEAANSPLHF
NA	NA	TRBJ2-6	TRBV6-1	TGTGCCAGCAGTGAAGCAACAACTGGGGCCAACGTCCTGACTTTC	CASSEATTGANVLTF
NA	TRBD1	TRBJ2-7	TRBV7-8	TGTGCCAGCAGGCGAAGAATGTCCCAGGGGGACGAGCAGTACTTC	CASRRRMSQGDEQYF
NA	TRBD1	TRBJ2-3	TRBV5-6	TGTGCCAGCAGCTTGGAGGGGGCGTTAACAGATACGCAGTATTTT	CASSLEGALTDTQYF
NA	NA	TRBJ2-2	TRBV2	TGTGCCAGCCGACTTGCCGGGGAGCTGTTTTTT	CASRLAGELFF
NA	NA	TRBJ1-1	TRBV6-1	TGTGCCAGCAGTGATATATTCGCAGCGATGAACACTGAAGCTTTCTTT	CASSDIFAAMNTEAFF
NA	TRBD1	TRBJ1-1	TRBV18	TGTGCCAGCTCGCCGAGACAGGGAAAAACGGGGAACACTGAAGCTTTCTTT	CASSPRQGKTGNTEAFF
NA	NA	TRBJ2-5	TRBV18	TGTGCCAGCTCAGCTCCCGGAGGAGAGACCCAGTACTTC	CASSAPGGETQYF
NA	NA	TRBJ1-5	TRBV2	TGTGCCAGCAGTGGGATCAATCAGCCCCAGCATTTT	CASSGINQPQHF
NA	TRBD2	TRBJ2-5	TRBV18	TGTGCCAGCTCACCCTCGCTAGCGGGAGCTGAGACCCAGTACTTC	CASSPSLAGAETQYF
NA	NA	TRBJ2-7	TRBV28	TGTGCCAGCTCAAACGGGGGCTTTTCCCCAGCTGAGCAGTACTTC	CASSNGGFSPAEQYF
NA	NA	TRBJ1-6	TRBV28	TGTGCCAGCAGTTTTTGGGTCGGAAATTCACCCCTCCACTTT	CASSFWVGNSPLHF
NA	NA	TRBJ2-7	TRBV5-5	TGTGCCAGCAGCTTGCTTTTGGTTGACTACGAGCAGTACTTC	CASSLLLVDYEQYF
few	TRBD1	TRBJ1-4	TRBV19	TGTGCCAGTTTGGACAGGGGGCATGAAAAACTGTTTTTT	CASLDRGHEKLFF
NA	NA	TRBJ2-7	TRBV19	TGTGCCAGTAGTTTCGTCGCCTCCGAGATGAGCTCCTACGAGCAGTACTTC	CASSFVASEMSSYEQYF
NA	TRBD2	TRBJ2-1	TRBV30	TGTGCCTGGAGACGGCGCGGGAGGGCCACGAATGAGCAGTTCTTC	CAWRRRGRATNEQFF